The next 21 T cell receptor beta chains were all read from a single sample in a study of CD8+ T cells in alopecia areata. Isolated RNA was reverse transcribed into cDNA used as the sequencing template. Method: immunoSEQ multiplex PCR; TCRdb's copy keeps in-frame clones and lacks some. The data contain fewer than 150,000 clones, less than 60% of them singletons. Indicated treatment: oral pan-JAK inhibitor, 5-10 mg twice daily. Sequenced material: CD4+ T cells sorted from blood, taken at week 24, from a patient treated with tofacitinib. The receptor set was obtained from a human donor with alopecia areata.

The V gene is TRBV9, the J gene TRBJ1-1; a possible D gene is TRBD1 (5 bases). The germline gives CDR1 SGDLS, CDR2 YYNGEE. This CDR3 spans 14 amino acids. V was shortened by 7 bases and J by 3 bases, with 16 bases between the two germline ends. The CDR3: CASCKGFEDTEAFF. CDR3 coding DNA: TGTGCCAGCTGCAAGGGGTTTGAGGACACTGAAGCTTTCTTT.

The gene calls are TRBV20-1 and TRBJ2-5; no reliable D call. The CDR3 totals 10 residues. V shed 7 bases and J shed 5 bases, with 8 bases lying between them. Germline values: CDR1 DFQATT, CDR2 SNEGSKA (reference sequence). DNA for the CDR3: TGCAGTGTACCCGTCGAGACCCAGTACTTC. Its protein is CSVPVETQYF.

V gene TRBV20-1 combines with J gene TRBJ2-1; D may be TRBD2 (6 bases). The CDR3 contains 10 residues. Trimming took 8 bases from V and 6 from J, leaving 8 bases between them. The germline V gene encodes CDR1 DFQATT and CDR2 SNEGSKA (reference sequence). The CDR3 region has the DNA TGCAGTCCCGGGGGCAATGAGCAGTTCTTC. It yields the protein CSPGGNEQFF.

The V gene is TRBV23-1, the J gene TRBJ2-6; D is perhaps TRBD1 (6 bases). TRBV23-1 is an open reading frame whose function is uncertain. The germline V and J ends were trimmed by 6 bases and 2 bases, with 14 bases remaining between them. This CDR3 contains 16 residues. CDR3 residues: CASRGTTHAGANVLTF. The DNA for the CDR3 is TGCGCCAGCAGAGGGACAACCCACGCTGGGGCCAACGTCCTGACTTTC.

Only a few counts were recorded for this clone. In DNA, the CDR3 is TGTGCCAGCTCACCCGGGACAGGGGCCCGGTCCCTCCACTTT. It is translated as CASSPGTGARSLHF. The rearrangement joins TRBV18 to TRBJ1-6; 10 bases are a match to TRBD1. J was trimmed by 14 bases and V by 3 bases; bases with no gene match: 7. The germline V gene has CDR1 KGHSH and CDR2 LQKENI. This CDR3 region has 14 residues.

The table lists this clone with a few counts. This chain uses TRBV5-1 with TRBJ2-3; 9 bases agree with TRBD2. Germline V gives CDR1 SGHRS, CDR2 YFSETQ. After removal of 7 bases from V and 7 bases from J, the junction contained 7 bases not matched to a gene. The CDR3 extends over 13 amino acids. The CDR3 region has the DNA TGCGCCAGCGCGGCTAGCGGGGAAAATACGCAGTATTTT. Translated: CASAASGENTQYF.

This clone was detected a few times. The chain combines TRBV6-4 with TRBJ2-3; D gene unclear. The CDR3 spans 10 residues. Germline V gives CDR1 MRHNA, CDR2 SNTAGT. V was trimmed by 7 bases and J by 3 bases, leaving 2 bases between them. The CDR3 protein is CASTTDTQYF. Here the CDR3 DNA reads TGTGCCAGCACAACAGATACGCAGTATTTT.

The gene calls are TRBV29-1 and TRBJ1-1, with D unclear. Germline CDR1 reads SQVTM; CDR2 reads ANQGSEA. V was pared by 7 bases and J by 4 bases, with 13 bases between. The CDR3 totals 12 residues. The CDR3 sequence: CSARLGSTEAFF. Here the CDR3 DNA reads TGCAGCGCCCGGTTGGGGAGCACTGAAGCTTTCTTT.

The genes are TRBV30 and TRBJ2-4; 15 nucleotides line up with TRBD2. Unmatched junction bases numbered 5, after V lost 2 bases and J lost 6 bases. The CDR3 has 16 residues. CDR1 is GTSNPN and CDR2 is SVGIG in the germline V gene (reference sequence). CDR3 region: CAWSPLGLAGGNIQYF. The DNA for the CDR3 is TGTGCCTGGAGTCCATTGGGACTAGCGGGGGGAAACATTCAGTACTTC.

The table lists this clone with a few counts. Germline is not matched at one junction end, which may reflect a read error. This rearrangement joins TRBV11-2 to TRBJ2-4, with TRBD2 identical over 8 bases. Germline CDR1 SGHAT, CDR2 FQNNGV. This CDR3 is 14 amino acids long. The CDR3 loop is CASSSIAGNGIEDF. As DNA, the CDR3 is TGTGCCAGCAGCTCCATAGCGGGGAATGGAATCGAGGACTTC.

The chain uses TRBV18 and TRBJ1-6; tentative D call: TRBD1 (6 bases). The CDR3 loop spans 14 amino acids. The germline V and J ends were trimmed by 4 bases and 6 bases, with 10 bases remaining between them. Germline V gives CDR1 KGHSH, CDR2 LQKENI. The CDR3, as DNA: TGTGCCAGCTCACTCGGACAGCGTAATTCACCCCTCCACTTT. Protein: CASSLGQRNSPLHF.

J is TRBJ2-3 and V is TRBV29-1; D is perhaps TRBD1 (6 bases). The germline gives CDR1 SQVTM, CDR2 ANQGSEA. Trimming removed 5 bases from V and 3 bases from J, with 12 bases in between. The CDR3 runs to 13 residues. In nucleotides, the CDR3 is TGCAGCGTTAGCAGACAGGATACAGATACGCAGTATTTT. It is translated as CSVSRQDTDTQYF.

The chain couples TRBV27 to TRBJ2-6; a possible D gene is TRBD1 (5 bases). In germline, CDR1 is MNHEY, CDR2 SMNVEV (reference sequence). The V end lost 9 bases, the J end lost 0 bases, and 18 bases lay between the germline ends. The length of the CDR3 is 17 residues. CDR3 sequence: CASLSRGAFSGANVLTF. DNA for the CDR3: TGTGCCAGTCTATCACGTGGGGCCTTCTCTGGGGCCAACGTCCTGACTTTC.

This clone was picked up a small number of times. The CDR3 DNA follows: TGTGCCAGCAGTGAAGAATCGGAGACCCAGTACTTC. Encoded protein: CASSEESETQYF. The chain combines TRBV2 with TRBJ2-5; no clear D. Looked up from germline, CDR1 is SNHLY and CDR2 is FYNNEI. The V end lost 1 base, the J end lost 5 bases, and 5 bases lay between the germline ends. CDR3 length equals 12 residues.

A word on this clone: The same CDR3 is also encoded by other DNA sequences in this sample. The chain combines TRBV7-2 with TRBJ2-7; D is unclear. The length of the CDR3 is 14 residues. Per germline, CDR1 SGHTA and CDR2 FQGNSA. V was trimmed by 0 bases and J by 1 base, leaving 7 bases between them. The CDR3 loop is CASSLAGSSYEQYF. The CDR3 nucleotides are TGTGCCAGCAGCTTAGCTGGCAGTTCCTACGAGCAGTACTTC.

The chain is built from TRBV2 and TRBJ2-7, with D possibly matching TRBD2 (5 bases). CDR3 length: 12 residues. The V end lost 8 bases, the J end lost 5 bases, and 13 bases lay between the germline ends. CDR1 is SNHLY and CDR2 is FYNNEI in the germline V gene. In DNA, the CDR3 is TGTGCCAGCCGATCCGACGGGGACGAGCAGTACTTC. Translated, it gives CASRSDGDEQYF.

The V gene is TRBV4-2, the J gene TRBJ2-7; TRBD2 matches 9 bases. This CDR3 has 15 residues. The germline V gene encodes CDR1 LGHNA and CDR2 YNFKEQ. The V segment lost 5 bases and the J segment 2 bases; nucleotides outside the gene matches: 7. The CDR3, as DNA: TGTGCCAGCAGCTCCCAGCGGGGGGTTACCTACGAGCAGTACTTC. Translation gives CASSSQRGVTYEQYF.

J is TRBJ1-2 and V is TRBV18, with 7 positions matching TRBD1. Germline V lookup: CDR1 KGHSH, CDR2 LQKENI. There are 14 residues in the CDR3. J gave up 6 bases and V 10 bases, and 14 bases lay outside the gene matches. The CDR3 here is CATRVTGTGDGYTF. The CDR3 DNA reads as TGTGCCACCCGAGTGACAGGCACAGGGGATGGCTACACCTTC. The whole variable domain, filled in from reference TRBV18 and TRBJ1-2, reads NAGVMQNPRHLVRRRGQEARLRCSPMKGHSHVYWYRQLPEEGLKFMVYLQKENIIDESGMPKERFSAEFPKEGPSILRIQQVVRGDSAAYFCATRVTGTGDGYTFGSGTRLTVV.

This clone was seen a handful of times. The gene calls are TRBV2 and TRBJ2-7; TRBD2 agrees at 9 bases. J was trimmed by 3 bases and V by 6 bases; bases with no gene match: 12. Germline values: CDR1 SNHLY, CDR2 FYNNEI. The CDR3 loop spans 16 amino acids. CDR3 residues: CASRDDRLAEDYEQYF. Here the CDR3 DNA reads TGTGCCAGCAGGGACGACAGACTAGCGGAGGACTACGAGCAGTACTTC.

J is TRBJ2-5 and V is TRBV7-9; 7 bases line up with TRBD1. The V gene end was trimmed by 5 bases and the J gene end by 5 bases; junction bases not matched to a gene: 11. Germline CDR1 SEHNR, CDR2 FQNEAQ (reference sequence). This CDR3 contains 15 residues. Here the CDR3 reads CASSPSEGAGETQYF. The CDR3 DNA is TGTGCCAGCAGCCCATCAGAGGGGGCAGGGGAGACCCAGTACTTC.

This clone appeared a few times. V usage is TRBV15 and J usage is TRBJ2-7, with D possibly matching TRBD1 (6 bases). V was cut by 3 bases and J by 3 bases, with 15 bases left in between. The germline V gene encodes CDR1 LNHNV and CDR2 YYDKDF (reference sequence). This CDR3 is built from 15 residues. The CDR3 DNA is TGTGCCACCAGCAGGGCGCCAGGGACAAACTACGAGCAGTACTTC. Translated, it gives CATSRAPGTNYEQYF.